The 27 T cell receptor beta chains presented below share a single source sample, sequenced in a study of Graves' ophthalmopathy and Graves' hyperthyroidism. RNA served as the template for amplifying TCR beta CDR3 regions. After a first-round RT-PCR with HTBI primers, a second-round multiplex PCR was run. TCRdb itself ran the multiplex PCR reads through MiXCR, one entry per CDR3 protein. This sample has hundreds of thousands of distinct CDR3 sequences; roughly 20% occur once, and the top ten carry 2.5% to 3.5%. The sequenced sample consisted of peripheral blood. The receptors here all came from a woman younger than 35 with stable Graves' hyperthyroidism.

The chain combines TRBV6-1 with TRBJ1-2; D uncertain. CDR1 MNHNS and CDR2 SASEGT come from the germline V gene. The CDR3 has 14 amino acids. Trimming took off 6 bases at V and 4 bases at J, with 15 bases between the two ends. CDR3 bases: TGTGCCAGCAGGGCGGGTACGTTATTCTATGGCTACACCTTC. This sequence encodes CASRAGTLFYGYTF.

The sample holds many counts of this clonotype. The chain employs TRBV15 and TRBJ1-6, with TRBD1 matching 9 bases. This CDR3 has 15 residues. From germline, CDR1 is LNHNV and CDR2 YYDKDF (reference sequence). The V segment lost 1 base and the J segment 10 bases; nucleotides outside the gene matches: 5. CDR3 nucleotides: TGTGCCACCAGCAGAGTAACAGGGGGCAAGTCACCCCTCCACTTT. Amino acids: CATSRVTGGKSPLHF.

This clonotype was detected ten times or more. The chain couples TRBV7-3 to TRBJ2-7, with TRBD2 matching 8 bases. Germline CDR1 SGHTA, CDR2 FQGTGA. This CDR3 region has 19 residues. V trimming: 5 bases; J trimming: 0 bases; junction bases outside the gene matches: 18. CDR3 sequence (DNA): TGTGCCAGCAGCAGCTTAGGCGGGGCGCGGGAGGCGTCCTCCTACGAGCAGTACTTC. As protein: CASSSLGGAREASSYEQYF.

This clonotype has ten or more counts. The chain links TRBV29-1 to TRBJ1-2; tentative D call: TRBD1 (5 bases). The germline CDR1 and CDR2 sequences are SQVTM and ANQGSEA. The CDR3 is 19 amino acids. V shed 7 bases and J shed 1 base, with 31 bases lying between them. Here the CDR3 reads CSALGPLNRKHILNYGYTF. In DNA form, the CDR3 reads TGCAGCGCCCTGGGCCCGCTGAACAGGAAACATATACTTAACTATGGCTACACCTTC.

The gene calls are TRBV5-1 and TRBJ2-5; D remains ambiguous. CDR1 and CDR2 from the germline V gene are SGHRS and YFSETQ. V was shortened by 0 bases and J by 1 base, with 10 bases between the two germline ends. The CDR3 sequence is 15 residues long. CDR3 protein: CASSLGQVLQETQYF. In nucleotides, the CDR3 is TGCGCCAGCAGCTTGGGCCAGGTTCTCCAAGAGACCCAGTACTTC. Looking up the rest from reference TRBV5-1 and TRBJ2-5 gives the full variable domain: KAGVTQTPRYLIKTRGQQVTLSCSPISGHRSVSWYQQTPGQGLQFLFEYFSETQRNKGNFPGRFSGRQFSNSRSEMNVSTLELGDSALYLCASSLGQVLQETQYFGPGTRLLVL.

Concerning this clonotype itself: An end of the junction differs from the germline gene, which may be a read error. The gene calls are TRBV5-1 and TRBJ2-5; D might be TRBD1 (5 bases). The CDR3 is made up of 15 amino acids. Germline CDR1 and CDR2: SGHRS and YFSETQ. CDR3: CAGSLGPRGQETQYF. DNA for the CDR3: TGCGCCGGCAGCTTGGGTCCTAGGGGCCAAGAGACCCAGTACTTC.

This clonotype has a count of ten or more. This chain connects TRBV19 to TRBJ2-6; D gene ambiguous. This CDR3 is 14 amino acids long. V lost 0 bases and J 4 bases, leaving 4 bases between the germline ends. Per germline, CDR1 LNHDA and CDR2 SQIVND (reference sequence). The CDR3 reads CASSIDAGANVLTF. CDR3 DNA sequence: TGTGCCAGTAGTATAGACGCCGGGGCCAACGTCCTGACTTTC.

This clonotype appeared many times. The CDR3 here is CASSTRQGAYGYTF. DNA of the CDR3: TGTGCCAGCAGTACAAGACAGGGGGCCTATGGCTACACCTTC. V is TRBV2 and J is TRBJ1-2, with 10 bases identical to TRBD1. This CDR3 is 14 amino acids long. CDR1 and CDR2 (germline): SNHLY, FYNNEI. The trim removed 5 bases at V and 4 bases at J, leaving 4 bases unmatched. Together with reference TRBV2 and TRBJ1-2, the CDR3 gives the full variable domain: EPEVTQTPSHQVTQMGQEVILRCVPISNHLYFYWYRQILGQKVEFLVSFYNNEISEKSEIFDDQFSVERPDGSNFTLKIRSTKLEDSAMYFCASSTRQGAYGYTFGSGTRLTVV.

This sequence joins TRBV13 and TRBJ2-1; TRBD2 matches at 7 bases. The CDR3 sequence is 15 residues long. The V gene's germline CDR1 is PRHDT and CDR2 FYEKMQ (reference sequence). V dropped 5 bases and J dropped 3; count of bases not matched to a gene: 7. The CDR3 loop is CASSTRAGSYNEQFF. The CDR3 bases are TGTGCCAGCAGCACCCGAGCGGGAAGCTACAATGAGCAGTTCTTC.

The genes are TRBV18 and TRBJ1-6; 10 positions agree with TRBD1. The CDR3 is 13 amino acids. The germline V gene encodes CDR1 KGHSH and CDR2 LQKENI. The V segment lost 6 bases and the J segment 8 bases; nucleotides outside the gene matches: 1. As DNA, the CDR3 is TGTGCCAGCTCCGGGACAGGGGATTCACCCCTCCACTTT. This gives the protein CASSGTGDSPLHF.

The J gene is TRBJ2-7, the V gene TRBV6-1, with 10 bases aligning to TRBD1. With V trimmed by 4 bases and J by 5 bases, 8 bases remained unmatched. Germline CDR1 is MNHNS and CDR2 is SASEGT. This CDR3 is 15 amino acids long. CDR3 sequence (DNA): TGTGCCAGCAGTGGAAGGTTGGGGACAGGGGACGAGCAGTACTTC. It is translated as CASSGRLGTGDEQYF.

As for this clonotype: One base away lies a much larger clone, so this may be a sequencing read error. Lacking the conserved final phenylalanine or tryptophan, this CDR3 likely reflects a read error. This chain links TRBV5-1 with TRBJ1-1, with TRBD1 as a possible D gene (6 bases). Trimming removed 4 bases from V and 7 bases from J, with 17 bases in between. Germline CDR1 is SGHRS and CDR2 is YFSETQ. The CDR3 is 14 residues long. DNA for the CDR3: TGCGCCAGCAGCCCCGGGGGGCCTGGGATTGAAGCTTTCTCT. This gives the protein CASSPGGPGIEAFS.

Note on this clonotype: Just one base apart from a much larger clone, this may be a read error. The chain combines TRBV28 with TRBJ1-1; tentatively, D is TRBD1 (5 bases). The CDR3 consists of 16 residues. Germline values: CDR1 MDHEN, CDR2 SYDVKM. CDR3: CASSLFAGGGNTEACF. In nucleotides, the CDR3 is TGTGCCAGCAGTTTATTTGCAGGCGGGGGGAACACTGAAGCTTGCTTT.

V and J are TRBV11-2 and TRBJ2-7, with 8 bases aligning to TRBD2. Germline CDR1 is SGHAT and CDR2 is FQNNGV. V was clipped by 5 bases and J by 6 bases; unmatched bases: 12. The CDR3 consists of 15 residues. Here the CDR3 reads CASSHRGGTLREQYF. The DNA for the CDR3 is TGTGCCAGCAGCCATCGGGGGGGGACTCTACGCGAGCAGTACTTC.

Many counts were recorded for this clonotype. CDR3 residues: CASSRGTGGQSEQYF. The CDR3 DNA follows: TGTGCCAGCAGCCGGGGGACAGGGGGTCAGAGCGAGCAGTACTTC. The chain carries TRBV3-1 and TRBJ2-7; TRBD1 matches at 11 bases. The germline V gene has CDR1 LGHDT and CDR2 YNNKEL (reference sequence). The CDR3 has 15 residues. Losses at the gene ends were 4 bases for V and 6 bases for J; bases not matched to a gene: 8.

The rearrangement links TRBV30 to TRBJ1-3, with D hard to call. The CDR3 contains 14 residues. V was trimmed by 0 bases and J by 2 bases, leaving 8 bases between them. Germline loops: CDR1 GTSNPN, CDR2 SVGIG (reference sequence). The CDR3 here is CAWSVMGAGNTIYF. The CDR3 bases are TGTGCCTGGAGTGTTATGGGTGCTGGAAACACCATATATTTT.

The sample holds many counts of this clonotype. This chain joins TRBV14 and TRBJ1-1, with D uncertain. Germline CDR1 is SGHDN and CDR2 is FVKESK. This CDR3 contains 16 residues. With 4 bases removed from V and 0 bases from J, the gap between germline ends came to 15 bases. In DNA form, the CDR3 reads TGTGCCAGCAGCCTCCGGGGAGGCAGACTGAACACTGAAGCTTTCTTT. It translates to CASSLRGGRLNTEAFF.

This clonotype came up many times. The chain couples TRBV6-5 to TRBJ2-7; D is unclear. Trimming removed 6 bases at V and 2 bases at J, with 11 bases between. Germline CDR1 MNHEY, CDR2 SVGAGI. CDR3 length: 13 amino acids. The CDR3 spells CASSKPGTYEQYF. The DNA of the CDR3 is TGTGCCAGCAGCAAGCCAGGCACCTACGAGCAGTACTTC.

This clonotype was seen ten or more times. The chain links TRBV12-3 or TRBV12-4 to TRBJ1-1; TRBD1 aligns across 7 bases. Unmatched junction bases numbered 10, after V lost 5 bases and J lost 1 base. The CDR3 spans 16 residues. For the CDR3, the DNA is TGTGCCAGCAGTGGGAGGGGGCGCGTATGGAACACTGAAGCTTTCTTT. Encoded protein: CASSGRGRVWNTEAFF.

The chain couples TRBV28 to TRBJ2-7; D may be TRBD1 or TRBD2 (6 bases each). Trimming left V 10 bases short and J 3 bases short, with 31 bases between. Germline loops: CDR1 MDHEN, CDR2 SYDVKM. The CDR3 is 18 amino acids. CDR3 DNA sequence: TGTGCCACAGAGAGAACTCTAGCGTTCAATCAAGGGGGCTACGAGCAGTACGTC. This gives the protein CATERTLAFNQGGYEQYV.

This clonotype was counted ten times or more. V is TRBV7-6 and J is TRBJ1-1; the D is unclear. Germline V gene data show CDR1 as SGHVS and CDR2 as FNYEAQ. This CDR3 is built from 14 residues. Trimming took off 2 bases at V and 5 bases at J, with 12 bases between the two ends. The CDR3 protein is CASSLTLGVTEAFF. The CDR3, as DNA: TGTGCCAGCAGCTTAACCCTGGGAGTGACTGAAGCTTTCTTT.

CDR3 in amino acids: CAISQSASGAFF. The CDR3 bases are TGTGCCATCTCCCAGTCGGCGTCAGGAGCTTTCTTT. The gene calls are TRBV6-2 or TRBV6-3 and TRBJ1-1; D is unresolved. With 10 bases removed from V and 10 bases from J, the gap between germline ends came to 19 bases. The germline V gene has CDR1 MNHEY and CDR2 SVGEGT. This CDR3 region has 12 residues.

This clonotype has a count of ten or more. CDR3 DNA: TGCAGTGCGCAGGAGGACCTCTGGGAGACCCAGTACTTC. This sequence encodes CSAQEDLWETQYF. The rearrangement links TRBV20-1 to TRBJ2-5; D perhaps matches TRBD2 (5 bases). CDR1 DFQATT and CDR2 SNEGSKA come from the germline V gene (reference sequence). The CDR3 spans 13 residues. V lost 6 bases to trimming and J lost 5 bases, with 16 bases between them.

A few counts support this clonotype. The chain has TRBV10-2 and TRBJ2-1, with 9 positions matching TRBD2. The junction had 13 bases not matched to a gene; V was cut back by 4 bases and J by 0 bases. The CDR3 has 19 residues. Germline loops: CDR1 WSHSY, CDR2 SAAADI. The CDR3 nucleotides read TGCGCCAGCAGTGGACCTGGGACTAGCTTTGAGAGCTCCTACAATGAGCAGTTCTTC. It specifies CASSGPGTSFESSYNEQFF.

This clonotype was picked up many times. The CDR3 DNA reads TGTGCCACCAGTGACCAACATACAAACTACGAGCAGTACTTC. Amino acid sequence: CATSDQHTNYEQYF. The chain joins TRBV24-1 to TRBJ2-7; no clear D gene. This CDR3 comprises 14 residues. Germline lookup yields CDR1 KGHDR and CDR2 SFDVKD. V lost 4 bases, J lost 3 bases, and 12 bases lay in between.

This clonotype was counted at least ten times. The genes are TRBV20-1 and TRBJ2-2, with D possibly matching TRBD2 (6 bases). The V gene's germline CDR1 is DFQATT and CDR2 SNEGSKA (reference sequence). The ends were cut back, 2 bases at V and 2 bases at J, with 18 bases in the middle. This CDR3 is built from 17 residues. CDR3 DNA: TGCAGTGCTAGACCCTACAATAGCGGACTCAACACCGGGGAGCTGTTTTTT. It specifies CSARPYNSGLNTGELFF.

This clonotype showed up many times. A clone one base away is much larger, so this may be a read error. The missing conserved phenylalanine or tryptophan at the end of this CDR3 makes a read error likely. This sequence joins TRBV19 and TRBJ1-1; no clear D gene. The ends were cut back, 8 bases at V and 0 bases at J, with 10 bases in the middle. CDR3 size: 13 residues. In germline, CDR1 is LNHDA, CDR2 SQIVND (reference sequence). CDR3 protein: CASSSVLNTEAFS. The CDR3 DNA reads TGTGCCAGTTCGTCAGTCTTGAACACTGAAGCTTTCTCT.